The 5 T cell receptor beta chains presented below share a single source sample, sequenced in a study of T-cell reconstitution after alpha-beta-depleted transplantation in children. For TCRbeta, the library was prepared with unique molecular identifiers. TCRdb called the PCR reads again in MiXCR, with one record for every CDR3 protein. The sample has about 200,000 distinct CDR3 sequences, 13% to 15% seen once; the top ten hold around 14%. The sample in question was PBMCs from the stem cell graft donor, obtained from the stem cell graft. These receptors all stem from a human donor who donated a stem cell graft to a child with acute lymphoblastic leukemia.

The CDR3 region has the DNA TGCGCCAGCAGCTTGTACCCCTCAGGGGGTGGGACTGAAGCTTTCTTT. This translates into CASSLYPSGGGTEAFF. The chain carries TRBV5-1 and TRBJ1-1, with 7 positions matching TRBD1. Germline V CDR1 and CDR2: SGHRS, YFSETQ. V lost 1 base to trimming and J lost 5 bases; unmatched junction nucleotides: 11. This CDR3 region has 16 residues.

This clonotype was detected a few times. The CDR3 nucleotides are TGTGCCAGCAGGCGGGGGACGAACACCGGGGAGCTGTTTTTT. Protein sequence: CASRRGTNTGELFF. V gene TRBV6-4 combines with J gene TRBJ2-2; 7 bases are a match to TRBD2. The CDR3 contains 14 residues. CDR1 is MRHNA and CDR2 is SNTAGT in the germline V gene. Unmatched junction bases numbered 1, after V lost 6 bases and J lost 0 bases.

At least ten counts were recorded for this clonotype. The chain uses TRBV6-6 and TRBJ2-7, with D hard to call. The CDR3 totals 13 residues. Germline loops: CDR1 MNHNY, CDR2 SVGAGI (reference sequence). V shed 4 bases and J shed 2 bases, with 9 bases lying between them. The CDR3 nucleotides are TGTGCCAGCAGTTCAAACTCGCCCTACGAGCAGTACTTC. As protein: CASSSNSPYEQYF.

In this sample, this clonotype turned up once. The rearrangement uses TRBV11-1 and TRBJ2-1, with D possibly matching TRBD2 (6 bases). The germline V gene has CDR1 SGHAT and CDR2 FQDESV (reference sequence). The length of the CDR3 is 13 residues. V lost 0 bases and J 8 bases, leaving 8 bases between the germline ends. In DNA form, the CDR3 reads TGTGCCAGCAGCTTAGCTTCTAGCGATGAGCAGTTCTTC. This gives the protein CASSLASSDEQFF.

The table lists this clonotype with a few counts. This chain joins TRBV5-1 and TRBJ1-1; D may be TRBD1 (6 bases). V shed 0 bases and J shed 1 base, with 25 bases lying between them. This CDR3 comprises 20 residues. The germline CDR1 and CDR2 sequences are SGHRS and YFSETQ. CDR3 sequence (DNA): TGCGCCAGCAGCTTGGAGCGGGGGGGCCCTTACCTTAGACGGAACACTGAAGCTTTCTTT. Its protein is CASSLERGGPYLRRNTEAFF.